The present TCR beta chain was sequenced within a study of cytotoxic CD8 clonotypes in ibrutinib-treated CLL. The overall study: An average of approximately 260,000 productive templates and roughly 94,000 productive rearrangements was obtained per sample.

Germline V lookup: CDR1 SGHVS, CDR2 FNYEAQ. This CDR3 has 12 residues. Trimming cost V 6 bases and J 6 bases, with 8 bases left between them. The method was immunoSEQ multiplex PCR; TCRdb's version includes in-frame clones alone and lacks a portion of them. The top ten clones hold just over 15% of a sample with roughly 250,000 clones, around 70% of them seen once. This material consisted of PBMCs, taken after 24 months of ibrutinib treatment. This clonotype was obtained from a human donor with chronic lymphocytic leukemia. The chain uses TRBV7-6 and TRBJ2-2; no firm D call. In DNA form, the CDR3 reads TGTGCCAGCAGTCGGGTGGCCGGGGAGCTGTTTTTT. As protein: CASSRVAGELFF.